Sequencing of this T cell receptor beta chain was carried out in a study of cytomegalovirus exposure and HLA in healthy donors. This CDR3 has 16 residues. V shed 3 bases, J shed 3 bases, and the junction held 8 bases outside the gene matches. Germline loops: CDR1 MNHNS, CDR2 SASEGT. It was with 60 Vbeta and 13 Jbeta primers that the PCR ran. Method: immunoSEQ multiplex PCR; TCRdb's copy keeps in-frame clones and lacks some. The profile shows over 95,000 clones, around 68% of them singletons. V and J are TRBV6-1 and TRBJ2-3; 8 bases are shared with TRBD1. Sequencing was carried out using PBMCs. The sequence derives from a woman aged 40 to 49 in good health and CMV-seropositive. CDR3: CASSDLGQGGTDTQYF. CDR3 DNA: TGTGCCAGCAGTGACCTCGGACAGGGCGGGACAGATACGCAGTATTTT.